The present entry profiles one TCR beta chain with its context. Sequencing was performed with immunoSEQ multiplex PCR; in TCRdb, only in-frame clones are kept and a portion is missing. The data show about 140,000 clones, approximately 85% seen once. This specimen comes from a study of blood T cell repertoires in COVID-19. Between the trimmed V and J ends, which lost 0 bases and 8 bases, there was a span of 17 bases. Germline V gene lookup returns CDR1 GTSNPN and CDR2 SVGIG (reference sequence). The CDR3 length is 15 residues. V is TRBV30 and J is TRBJ2-4, with D perhaps TRBD2 (6 bases). This sequence originates from a woman aged 45-65 years with acute COVID-19. The sequencing input was PBMCs or T cells enriched from blood (not recorded which). This chain's CDR3 is CAWSVPGEGGDIQYF. CDR3 bases: TGTGCCTGGAGTGTTCCCGGTGAGGGAGGAGACATTCAGTACTTC. Filled out from reference TRBV30 and TRBJ2-4, the complete variable domain reads SQTIHQWPATLVQPVGSPLSLECTVEGTSNPNLYWYRQAAGRGLQLLFYSVGIGQISSEVPQNLSASRPQDRQFILSSKKLLLSDSGFYLCAWSVPGEGGDIQYFGAGTRLSVL.